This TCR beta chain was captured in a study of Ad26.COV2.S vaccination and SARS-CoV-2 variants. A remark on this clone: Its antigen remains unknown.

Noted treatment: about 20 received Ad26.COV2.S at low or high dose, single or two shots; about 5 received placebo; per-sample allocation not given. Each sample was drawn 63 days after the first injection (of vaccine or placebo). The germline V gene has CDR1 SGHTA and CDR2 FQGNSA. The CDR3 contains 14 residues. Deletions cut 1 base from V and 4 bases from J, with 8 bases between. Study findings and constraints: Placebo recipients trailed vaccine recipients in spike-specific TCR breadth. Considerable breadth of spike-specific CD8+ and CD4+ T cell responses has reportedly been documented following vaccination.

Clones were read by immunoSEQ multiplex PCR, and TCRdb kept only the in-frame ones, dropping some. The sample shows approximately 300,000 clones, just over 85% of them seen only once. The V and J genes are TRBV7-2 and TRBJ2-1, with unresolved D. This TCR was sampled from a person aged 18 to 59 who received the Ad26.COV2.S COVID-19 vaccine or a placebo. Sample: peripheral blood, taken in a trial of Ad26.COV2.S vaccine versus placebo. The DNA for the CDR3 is TGTGCCAGCAGCTTAGTGGGTCTGTACAATGAGCAGTTCTTC. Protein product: CASSLVGLYNEQFF.